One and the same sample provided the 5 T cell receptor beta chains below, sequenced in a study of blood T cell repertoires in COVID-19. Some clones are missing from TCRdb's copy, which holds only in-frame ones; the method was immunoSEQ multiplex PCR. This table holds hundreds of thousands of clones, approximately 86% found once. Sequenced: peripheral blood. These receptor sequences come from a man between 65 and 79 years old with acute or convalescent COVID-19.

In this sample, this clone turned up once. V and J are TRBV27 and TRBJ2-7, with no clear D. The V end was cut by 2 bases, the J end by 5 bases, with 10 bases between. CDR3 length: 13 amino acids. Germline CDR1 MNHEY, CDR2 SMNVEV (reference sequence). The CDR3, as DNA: TGTGCCAGCAGTTTAACGATGGGCCACGAGCAGTACTTC. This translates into CASSLTMGHEQYF.

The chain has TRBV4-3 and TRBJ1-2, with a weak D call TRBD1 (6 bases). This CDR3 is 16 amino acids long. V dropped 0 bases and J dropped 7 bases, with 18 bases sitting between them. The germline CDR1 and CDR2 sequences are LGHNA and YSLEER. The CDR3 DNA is TGCGCCAGCAGCCAAGATCGGGGGGCAGGCTTTACTGGCTACACCTTC. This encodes CASSQDRGAGFTGYTF.

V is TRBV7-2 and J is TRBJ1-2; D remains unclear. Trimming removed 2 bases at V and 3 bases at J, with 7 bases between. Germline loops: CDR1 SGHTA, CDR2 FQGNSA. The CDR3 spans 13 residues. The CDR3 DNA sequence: TGTGCCAGCAGCTTAAACGGTTACTATGGCTACACCTTC. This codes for CASSLNGYYGYTF.

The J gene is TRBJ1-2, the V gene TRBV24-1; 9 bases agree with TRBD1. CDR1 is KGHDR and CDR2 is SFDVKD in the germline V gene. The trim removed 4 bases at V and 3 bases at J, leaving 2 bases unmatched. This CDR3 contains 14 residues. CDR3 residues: CATSEGQGHYGYTF. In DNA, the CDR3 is TGTGCCACCAGTGAAGGACAGGGGCACTATGGCTACACCTTC.

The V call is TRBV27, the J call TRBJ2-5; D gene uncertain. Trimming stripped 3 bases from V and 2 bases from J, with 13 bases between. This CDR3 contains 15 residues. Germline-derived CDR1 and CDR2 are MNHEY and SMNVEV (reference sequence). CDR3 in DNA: TGTGCCAGCAGTTTGCGCGGCCGTGGGCAAGAGACCCAGTACTTC. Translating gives CASSLRGRGQETQYF.